This is a list of T cell receptor beta chains from one sample in a study of cytomegalovirus exposure and HLA in healthy donors. The data were produced by immunoSEQ multiplex PCR, yet TCRdb's version contains in-frame clones alone and is incomplete. This sample has a few hundred thousand clones, with roughly 89% found just once. Material for sequencing was PBMCs. The receptors derive from a woman aged 18-30 years in good health and CMV-seronegative. CDR3s include the opening cysteine and the closing phenylalanine or tryptophan. D genes are given only for firm matches. Where a row states a size, it is once, few, many or the class of an expanded clone; other rows omit it.

d_gene,v_gene,j_gene,abundance,CDR3nt,CDR3aa
-,TRBV15,TRBJ2-1,-,TGTGCCACCAGCAGAGCCGTAGGTCGGGCGGGGAATTACAATGAGCAGTTCTTC,CATSRAVGRAGNYNEQFF
-,TRBV6-6,TRBJ1-5,-,TGTGCCAGCAGTCCCCGTGTAGGAGGGGATCAGCCCCAGCATTTT,CASSPRVGGDQPQHF
TRBD2,TRBV27,TRBJ2-1,-,TGTGCCAGCAGTCTGTTAGCGGGTAGCTCCTACAATGAGCAGTTCTTC,CASSLLAGSSYNEQFF
-,TRBV27,TRBJ1-2,-,TGTGCCAGCAGCCCAACACAATTAACATTAAACTATGGCTACACCTTC,CASSPTQLTLNYGYTF
-,TRBV11-2,TRBJ2-1,-,TGTGCCAGCAGCTTTCAGGTCAATGAGCAGTTCTTC,CASSFQVNEQFF
-,TRBV10-3,TRBJ2-1,-,TGTGCCATCTCCCAGGCGGGGAATGAGCAGTTCTTC,CAISQAGNEQFF
-,TRBV5-8,TRBJ2-6,-,TGTGCCAGCAGCTTGCGGCGGAACTCTGGGGCCAACGTCCTGACTTTC,CASSLRRNSGANVLTF
TRBD1,TRBV5-1,TRBJ1-2,-,TGCGCCAGCAGCTTTAGGGACAGATTTTTTTTC,CASSFRDRFFF
TRBD2,TRBV6-5,TRBJ2-5,-,TGTGCCAGCAGTTACTCGACGGGCGGGGGGGTAGAGACCCAGTACTTC,CASSYSTGGGVETQYF
-,TRBV9,TRBJ1-1,-,TGTGCCAGCAGCGTAGGAAGGGGACGGGAGCACACTGAAGCTTTCTTT,CASSVGRGREHTEAFF
-,TRBV7-2,TRBJ2-3,-,TGTGCCAGCAGCATTGGGGAGACGCCTAATACGCAGTATTTT,CASSIGETPNTQYF
-,TRBV18,TRBJ1-6,-,TGTGCCAGCTCACCCGGTCTTCGGGAAATTTCACCCCTCCACTTT,CASSPGLREISPLHF
-,TRBV28,TRBJ1-2,-,TGTGCCAGCAGTTTCAGGGGTCTGTATGGCTACACCTTC,CASSFRGLYGYTF
-,TRBV25-1,TRBJ1-3,-,TGTGCCAGCAGTGAAGGGCTATCTGGAAACACCATATATTTT,CASSEGLSGNTIYF
TRBD1,TRBV5-5,TRBJ2-2,-,TGTGCCAGCAGCTTAATGAGACAGGGTAACACCGGGGAGCTGTTTTTT,CASSLMRQGNTGELFF
-,TRBV9,TRBJ1-5,few,TGTGCCAGCAGCGCACAGGGTTCACAGCCCCAGCATTTT,CASSAQGSQPQHF
-,TRBV9,TRBJ2-3,once,TGTGCCAGCAGCGTAGGATCCTACGCTAGCACAGATACGCAGTATTTT,CASSVGSYASTDTQYF
-,TRBV6-6,TRBJ2-1,-,TGTGCCAGCCGGACAGCCAGCTCCTACAATGAGCAGTTCTTC,CASRTASSYNEQFF
-,TRBV18,TRBJ2-1,once,TGTGCCAGCTCACCACAAAACAGCCACCTTTCCTACAATGAGCAGTTCTTC,CASSPQNSHLSYNEQFF
-,TRBV27,TRBJ2-7,few,TGTGCCAGCAGTTTATCCTCAGGTTCACTCAGCTACGAGCAGTACTTC,CASSLSSGSLSYEQYF
-,TRBV7-8,TRBJ2-3,-,TGTGCCAGCAGCTTAGGGCAGGTTTATGGCACAGATACGCAGTATTTT,CASSLGQVYGTDTQYF
-,TRBV28,TRBJ1-2,-,TGTGCCAGCACCTCTCCCCTCTATGGCTACACCTTC,CASTSPLYGYTF
-,TRBV27,TRBJ2-7,-,TGTGCCAGCAGTTCGTCGAGCTCCTACGAGCAGTACTTC,CASSSSSSYEQYF
-,TRBV23-1,TRBJ1-5,-,TGCGCCAGCAGGGGGAGTGATCGCAATCAGCCCCAGCATTTT,CASRGSDRNQPQHF
-,TRBV5-6,TRBJ1-3,-,TGTGCCAGCAGCTTGGAGATGCGGGACTCTGGAAACACCATATATTTT,CASSLEMRDSGNTIYF
-,TRBV2,TRBJ1-5,-,TGTGCCAGCAGCCCTACAGGGATCAATCAGCCCCAGCATTTT,CASSPTGINQPQHF
-,TRBV25-1,TRBJ1-3,-,TGTGCCAGCAGCCCCAGCGTAGGAAGGAAAAACACCATATATTTT,CASSPSVGRKNTIYF
TRBD2,TRBV7-3,TRBJ2-7,-,TGTGCCAGCAGCTTCGCGGGGGAGTACGAGCAGTACTTC,CASSFAGEYEQYF
TRBD2,TRBV6-1,TRBJ2-1,-,TGTGCCAGCAGTGAAGCTAGCGGGGGGGCCAATGAGCAGTTCTTC,CASSEASGGANEQFF
-,TRBV5-1,TRBJ2-1,-,TGCGCCAGCAGCTTGGCAATCCCCGCAGTTGAGCAGTTCTTC,CASSLAIPAVEQFF
-,TRBV18,TRBJ2-3,-,TGTGCCAGCTCACCACCCAACAGGGTCGGCACAGATACGCAGTATTTT,CASSPPNRVGTDTQYF
TRBD2,TRBV19,TRBJ2-1,-,TGTGCCAGCTCCCATAGCGGGGGGCTATTCGATGAGCAGTTCTTC,CASSHSGGLFDEQFF
-,TRBV29-1,TRBJ2-5,-,TGCAGCGCGCAGGGTTTAGAAGAGACCCAGTACTTC,CSAQGLEETQYF
-,TRBV6-4,TRBJ1-2,-,TGTGCCAGCAGAGCTGGCGGCAGCTATGGCTACACCTTC,CASRAGGSYGYTF
-,TRBV11-2,TRBJ1-1,-,TGTGCCAGCAGCTTAGCGGCCCGGGGATTCGGTCTGAACACTGAAGCTTTCTTT,CASSLAARGFGLNTEAFF
-,TRBV5-4,TRBJ1-1,-,TGTGCCAGCAGCTTGGAATTGGGGGCCCCGGTGAACACTGAAGCTTTCTTT,CASSLELGAPVNTEAFF
-,TRBV19,TRBJ1-1,-,TGTGCCAGTAGTATAGCCCCAAGGGGAGGACTTAGTTGGGGAAACACTGAAGCTTTCTTT,CASSIAPRGGLSWGNTEAFF
TRBD2,TRBV7-9,TRBJ2-5,once,TGTGCCAGCAGCGCTGGACTAGCGGGGGCCCCAGAGACCCAGTACTTC,CASSAGLAGAPETQYF
TRBD2,TRBV7-8,TRBJ2-2,-,TGTGCCAGCAGCTTAGGCGCGGGGGGGTTCCCCGGGGAGCTGTTTTTT,CASSLGAGGFPGELFF
TRBD1,TRBV27,TRBJ2-1,-,TGTGCCAGCAGTTTTCTGGACAGGGGTTGGAATGAGCAGTTCTTC,CASSFLDRGWNEQFF
-,TRBV21-1,TRBJ1-6,-,TGTGCCAGCAGCGCCTCAGGAGGAGCAGGCAATTCACCCCTCCACTTT,CASSASGGAGNSPLHF
TRBD2,TRBV5-1,TRBJ2-3,-,TGCGCCAGCAGCCTCCGGGGGGGCCTATCTGCTAGCACAGATACGCAGTATTTT,CASSLRGGLSASTDTQYF
TRBD1,TRBV11-1,TRBJ1-2,-,TGTGCCAGCGCAAAAACAGGGGACTATGGCTACACCTTC,CASAKTGDYGYTF
TRBD1,TRBV15,TRBJ1-5,-,TGTGCCACCAGCAGAGGACTAACAGGGGTAATAGAGCCCCAGCATTTT,CATSRGLTGVIEPQHF
TRBD2,TRBV6-6,TRBJ2-7,once,TGTGCCAGCAGTTACGGGGGAGCCGGGGGGTACGAGCAGTACTTC,CASSYGGAGGYEQYF
-,TRBV6-1,TRBJ1-5,-,TGTGCCAGCAGTGAGATACAGCGGAATAGCAATCAGCCCCAGCATTTT,CASSEIQRNSNQPQHF
TRBD1,TRBV19,TRBJ2-5,-,TGTGCCAGCGGGACAGGGGGCTCAGAGACCCAGTACTTC,CASGTGGSETQYF